This TCR beta chain was identified in a study of CD8+ T cells in alopecia areata. A FACSAria was used to sort CD4+ and CD8+ T cells. These cells came from PBMCs. Extraction and reverse transcription of RNA yielded cDNA as the sequencing template. Assay: immunoSEQ multiplex PCR; the TCRdb copy retains only in-frame clones and omits some. The table has more than 95,000 clones, roughly 69% seen once; the top ten hold around 2.7%. The CDR3 spans 14 residues. Trimming shortened V by 2 bases and J by 3 bases, and 7 bases separated the two germline ends. Germline loops: CDR1 SGHAT, CDR2 FQDESV (reference sequence).

This clonotype was obtained from a human donor in good health. Sequenced input: CD4+ T cells sorted from blood. The chain carries TRBV11-1 and TRBJ1-4; no reliable D call. CDR3 in amino acids: CASSLWAANEKLFF. DNA for the CDR3: TGTGCCAGCAGCTTATGGGCGGCTAATGAAAAACTGTTTTTT.